Presented here are 15 T cell receptor beta chains from one specimen sequenced in a study of PD-L1 blockade in urothelial cancer. Sample time point: pretreatment peripheral blood. Sequencing was performed with immunoSEQ multiplex PCR; in TCRdb, only in-frame clones are kept and a portion is missing. Among tens of thousands of clones, 75% to 90% were seen once, and the ten largest hold about a sixth. The specimen was PBMCs, collected around atezolizumab (anti-PD-L1) treatment. The origin of the receptors is a man aged 60 to 69 with urothelial cancer.

V usage is TRBV5-1 and J usage is TRBJ1-2; no definite D call. Per germline, CDR1 SGHRS and CDR2 YFSETQ. The V gene lost 1 base and the J gene lost 1 base, with 11 bases spanning the gap. The CDR3 has 15 residues. The CDR3 nucleotides are TGCGCCAGCAGCTTGAGCACAGAACATAACTATGGCTACACCTTC. Encoded protein: CASSLSTEHNYGYTF.

The chain employs TRBV7-9 and TRBJ1-2; 10 nucleotides match TRBD1. V lost 3 bases to trimming and J lost 4 bases; unmatched junction nucleotides: 5. The CDR3 is 15 amino acids. The germline V gene encodes CDR1 SEHNR and CDR2 FQNEAQ (reference sequence). The CDR3, as DNA: TGTGCCAGCAGCTTTCGACAGGGGGCGACCTATGGCTACACCTTC. Protein sequence: CASSFRQGATYGYTF.

V gene TRBV6-5 combines with J gene TRBJ2-1; 8 bases are shared with TRBD2. This CDR3 spans 15 amino acids. CDR1 and CDR2 from the germline V gene are MNHEY and SVGAGI. The V segment lost 0 bases and the J segment 9 bases; nucleotides outside the gene matches: 7. Here the CDR3 DNA reads TGTGCCAGCAGTTACTCGGCCTTTCGGGGGGGTGAGCAGTTCTTC. This sequence encodes CASSYSAFRGGEQFF.

This clone is categorized as medium-sized. This chain uses TRBV20-1 with TRBJ1-1; 8 positions agree with TRBD1. The CDR3 consists of 10 residues. Trimming cost V 8 bases and J 4 bases; bases outside gene matches: 0. Germline loops: CDR1 DFQATT, CDR2 SNEGSKA (reference sequence). The CDR3 protein is CSTGGTEAFF. The CDR3 DNA is TGCAGTACAGGGGGCACTGAAGCTTTCTTT.

The chain links TRBV5-1 to TRBJ2-1, with TRBD2 matching over 10 bases. Germline trimming cut 0 bases from V and 7 bases from J; bases unmatched to any gene: 1. CDR3 length equals 14 residues. The germline CDR1 and CDR2 sequences are SGHRS and YFSETQ. CDR3 protein: CASSLELAGNEQFF. CDR3 nucleotide sequence: TGCGCCAGCAGCTTGGAACTAGCGGGAAATGAGCAGTTCTTC.

This clone has only one observation. The J gene is TRBJ1-4, the V gene TRBV28, with TRBD1 as a possible D gene (5 bases). The germline V gene encodes CDR1 MDHEN and CDR2 SYDVKM. The V end was cut by 7 bases, the J end by 5 bases, with 11 bases between. This CDR3 has 13 amino acids. CDR3: CASTRRGNEKLFF. The CDR3 nucleotides are TGTGCCAGCACCCGACGGGGGAATGAAAAACTGTTTTTT.

This chain links TRBV10-1 with TRBJ2-3; TRBD2 might be the D (6 bases). V dropped 6 bases and J dropped 4 bases, with 8 bases sitting between them. This CDR3 is built from 12 residues. Germline-derived CDR1 and CDR2 are WNHNN and SYGVQD (reference sequence). The CDR3 DNA reads as TGCGCCAGCAGCGGCGGGGCAGATACGCAGTATTTT. It encodes CASSGGADTQYF.

The chain links TRBV19 to TRBJ1-5; D not certain. V was shortened by 6 bases and J by 3 bases, with 9 bases between the two germline ends. The CDR3 is 13 residues long. Looked up from germline, CDR1 is LNHDA and CDR2 is SQIVND (reference sequence). The CDR3 reads CASRDGINQPQHF. CDR3 in DNA: TGTGCCAGTAGGGACGGGATCAATCAGCCCCAGCATTTT.

The chain combines TRBV29-1 with TRBJ2-7; D is possibly TRBD2 (5 bases). Trimming took 2 bases from V and 2 from J, leaving 7 bases between them. This CDR3 contains 12 residues. Germline CDR1 reads SQVTM; CDR2 reads ANQGSEA. CDR3 residues: CSVEKGAYEQYF. The CDR3 bases are TGCAGCGTTGAAAAGGGAGCCTACGAGCAGTACTTC.

The DNA of the CDR3 is TGTGCCAGCAGCATACGGACTAGCGGGAGCACAGATACGCAGTATTTT. As protein: CASSIRTSGSTDTQYF. The rearrangement joins TRBV7-3 to TRBJ2-3; 11 positions match TRBD2. The CDR3 is 16 amino acids. Germline CDR1 reads SGHTA; CDR2 reads FQGTGA. The junction had 4 bases not matched to a gene; V was cut back by 5 bases and J by 0 bases.

The CDR3 reads CASSPGLAGGQGDTQYF. As DNA, the CDR3 is TGTGCCAGCAGCCCTGGACTAGCGGGAGGGCAGGGAGATACGCAGTATTTT. The chain carries TRBV7-2 and TRBJ2-3; 15 bases are shared with TRBD2. This CDR3 contains 17 residues. J gave up 5 bases and V 5 bases, and 8 bases lay outside the gene matches. Germline V CDR1 and CDR2: SGHTA, FQGNSA.

This chain uses TRBV7-2 with TRBJ1-1; possibly TRBD1 for D (5 bases). The CDR3 loop spans 15 amino acids. Between the trimmed V and J ends, which lost 5 bases and 3 bases, there was a span of 16 bases. In germline, CDR1 is SGHTA, CDR2 FQGNSA. The CDR3 sequence: CASSRDAWGDTEAFF. The CDR3 DNA follows: TGTGCCAGCAGCCGGGACGCCTGGGGGGACACTGAAGCTTTCTTT.

This clone turned up a few times. The J gene is TRBJ1-5, the V gene TRBV19; D is unresolved. Trimming took 5 bases from V and 7 from J, leaving 12 bases between them. The CDR3 extends over 13 amino acids. Germline V gene data show CDR1 as LNHDA and CDR2 as SQIVND (reference sequence). The CDR3 bases are TGTGCCAGTAGTTCCGCGGTCGAGCAGCCCCAGCATTTT. This translates into CASSSAVEQPQHF.

The chain links TRBV14 to TRBJ1-4; weak D call: TRBD1 (6 bases). The germline gives CDR1 SGHDN, CDR2 FVKESK. The CDR3 totals 15 residues. V lost 2 bases to trimming and J lost 5 bases, with 12 bases between them. The CDR3 sequence is CASSQLGGGNEKLFF. CDR3 sequence (DNA): TGTGCCAGCAGCCAACTGGGGGGGGGCAATGAAAAACTGTTTTTT.

This chain connects TRBV30 to TRBJ2-7, with TRBD1 as a possible D gene (5 bases). The CDR3 loop spans 10 amino acids. Per germline, CDR1 GTSNPN and CDR2 SVGIG (reference sequence). With 5 bases removed from V and 8 bases from J, the gap between germline ends came to 10 bases. CDR3 region: CAWGSGQQYF. CDR3 bases: TGTGCCTGGGGCTCAGGGCAGCAGTACTTC.